This T cell receptor beta chain was sequenced during a study of cytomegalovirus exposure and HLA in healthy donors. Researchers ran the PCR with 60 Vbeta and 13 Jbeta primers. The method was immunoSEQ multiplex PCR; TCRdb's version includes in-frame clones alone and lacks a portion of them. The repertoire consists of around 110,000 clones, with roughly four fifths occurring once and the leading ten covering 22%. The length of the CDR3 is 13 residues. This clone has more than one count but fewer than ten. Material for sequencing was PBMCs. The TCR originated in a man aged 30 to 39 in good health and CMV-seropositive. The chain carries TRBV21-1 and TRBJ2-7; no check of the table's D call, TRBD1, against the DNA was made. TRBV21-1 is termed a pseudogene. For the CDR3, the DNA is TGTGCCAGCACCGGACAGGGGTCCTCCGAGCAGTACGTC. Protein: CASTGQGSSEQYV.